Shown below are 28 T cell receptor beta chains from a single sample sequenced in a study of cytomegalovirus exposure and HLA in healthy donors (dated by TCRdb to 2015 to 2018). The library came from the immunoSEQ multiplex PCR assay. TCRdb holds this immuneACCESS table with in-frame rearrangements only. Some clones are missing; in checked studies, unresolved V genes explain under half, and the rest has no known cause. This sample has some 130,000 clones in its table, and just under 85% of those were observed once. In total, the top ten clones hold 25% to 30% of the sample. The sample was PBMCs. These receptors were taken from a man between 25 and 39 years old in good health and CMV-seropositive.

The V call is TRBV9, the J call TRBJ2-7, with 7 bases that match TRBD1. The length of the CDR3 is 14 residues. V shed 0 bases, J shed 7 bases, and the junction held 7 bases outside the gene matches. Germline-derived CDR1 and CDR2 are SGDLS and YYNGEE. CDR3 coding DNA: TGTGCCAGCAGCGTAGGAGACAGGGTGTGGGAGCAGTACTTC. As protein: CASSVGDRVWEQYF.

This chain links TRBV2 with TRBJ2-2; 11 nucleotides line up with TRBD1. Germline trimming cut 6 bases from V and 4 bases from J; bases unmatched to any gene: 7. CDR3 length: 16 residues. The germline V gene has CDR1 SNHLY and CDR2 FYNNEI. As DNA, the CDR3 is TGTGCCAGCAGGATGGGGGACAGGGGGGTCACCGGGGAGCTGTTTTTT. This gives the protein CASRMGDRGVTGELFF.

The chain has TRBV6-5 and TRBJ1-2, with TRBD1 matching 7 bases. This CDR3 contains 14 residues. The V and J ends lost 6 bases and 3 bases, in that order; junction bases with no gene match: 7. Germline CDR1 is MNHEY and CDR2 is SVGAGI. CDR3 in amino acids: CASRLQGQDYGYTF. In DNA form, the CDR3 reads TGTGCCAGCAGATTACAGGGGCAGGACTATGGCTACACCTTC.

In its sample, this clone was seen a few times. The genes are TRBV10-1 and TRBJ1-1; no clear D. The germline V and J ends were trimmed by 0 bases and 3 bases, with 5 bases remaining between them. Per germline, CDR1 WNHNN and CDR2 SYGVQD (reference sequence). The CDR3 totals 13 residues. The CDR3 DNA is TGCGCCAGCAGTGAGTCCCAGGACACTGAAGCTTTCTTT. Protein product: CASSESQDTEAFF.

The chain employs TRBV5-1 and TRBJ2-1, with TRBD1 matching over 9 bases. Trimming cost V 3 bases and J 4 bases; bases outside gene matches: 11. This CDR3 contains 17 residues. The germline V gene has CDR1 SGHRS and CDR2 YFSETQ. Here the CDR3 DNA reads TGCGCCAGCAGCTCCCACAGACAGGGGGGAGCTTACAATGAGCAGTTCTTC. Translated, it gives CASSSHRQGGAYNEQFF. Together with reference TRBV5-1 and TRBJ2-1, the CDR3 gives the full variable domain: KAGVTQTPRYLIKTRGQQVTLSCSPISGHRSVSWYQQTPGQGLQFLFEYFSETQRNKGNFPGRFSGRQFSNSRSEMNVSTLELGDSALYLCASSSHRQGGAYNEQFFGPGTRLTVL.

The chain recombines TRBV30 with TRBJ2-2; no clear D gene. The CDR3 totals 13 residues. Per the germline V gene, CDR1 is GTSNPN and CDR2 is SVGIG (reference sequence). V shed 6 bases and J shed 0 bases, with 8 bases lying between them. CDR3 DNA: TGTGCCTGTCTAAAGACGAACACCGGGGAGCTGTTTTTT. Protein product: CACLKTNTGELFF. The full variable domain, with the rest looked up from reference TRBV30 and TRBJ2-2, is SQTIHQWPATLVQPVGSPLSLECTVEGTSNPNLYWYRQAAGRGLQLLFYSVGIGQISSEVPQNLSASRPQDRQFILSSKKLLLSDSGFYLCACLKTNTGELFFGEGSRLTVL.

V is TRBV6-6 and J is TRBJ2-5, with D maybe TRBD1 (7 bases). The V and J ends lost 3 bases and 5 bases respectively, with 16 bases between them. The germline gives CDR1 MNHNY, CDR2 SVGAGI (reference sequence). The CDR3 spans 15 residues. CDR3 sequence: CASSYSGGGGETQYF. The CDR3 bases are TGTGCCAGCAGTTATTCCGGTGGAGGGGGCGAGACCCAGTACTTC.

In its sample, this clone was seen a few times. V and J are TRBV2 and TRBJ1-4; the D gene is possibly TRBD1 (5 bases). CDR3 size: 15 residues. Germline CDR1 reads SNHLY; CDR2 reads FYNNEI. Trimming took off 1 base at V and 6 bases at J, with 12 bases between the two ends. The CDR3 sequence: CASSEEYLRDEKLFF. The CDR3 bases are TGTGCCAGCAGTGAAGAGTACCTCAGGGATGAAAAACTGTTTTTT.

The V gene is TRBV30, the J gene TRBJ2-3; TRBD2 agrees at 10 bases. The CDR3 runs to 19 residues. The germline CDR1 and CDR2 sequences are GTSNPN and SVGIG (reference sequence). J was trimmed by 6 bases and V by 1 base; bases with no gene match: 19. CDR3 bases: TGTGCCTGGAGTGCCCCCAGCAAGCGGGAGGGCCGGTACAGGGATACGCAGTATTTT. Encoded protein: CAWSAPSKREGRYRDTQYF.

The gene calls are TRBV15 and TRBJ1-1; TRBD1 agrees at 10 bases. The CDR3 totals 14 residues. J was trimmed by 4 bases and V by 3 bases; bases with no gene match: 2. Germline CDR1 and CDR2: LNHNV and YYDKDF (reference sequence). CDR3 loop: CATSRDRGGTEAFF. Here the CDR3 DNA reads TGTGCCACCAGCAGGGACAGGGGGGGCACTGAAGCTTTCTTT.

CDR3 amino acids: CASILGGNQPQHF. CDR3 bases: TGTGCCAGCATCTTGGGGGGGAATCAGCCCCAGCATTTT. The genes are TRBV6-1 and TRBJ1-5; D perhaps matches TRBD1 (5 bases). CDR1 is MNHNS, CDR2 SASEGT, per germline. V was pared by 7 bases and J by 4 bases, with 11 bases between. The CDR3 totals 13 residues.

The gene calls are TRBV7-7 and TRBJ2-3; possible D gene TRBD1, 5 bases. The CDR3 has 15 residues. V dropped 1 base and J dropped 0 bases, with 8 bases sitting between them. CDR1 is SSHAT, CDR2 FNYEAQ, per germline (reference sequence). CDR3 nucleotide sequence: TGTGCCAGCAGCTTAGGGGGCCCTAGCACAGATACGCAGTATTTT. It translates to CASSLGGPSTDTQYF.

V is TRBV7-9 and J is TRBJ1-3; no reliable D call. Per the germline V gene, CDR1 is SEHNR and CDR2 is FQNEAQ (reference sequence). The CDR3 sequence is 11 residues long. V was cut by 3 bases and J by 7 bases, with 4 bases left in between. CDR3 loop: CASSFGNTIYF. The CDR3 coding sequence is TGTGCCAGCAGCTTCGGGAACACCATATATTTT.

This clone was seen a handful of times. The rearrangement joins TRBV29-1 to TRBJ2-7, with 7 bases matching TRBD1. With 6 bases clipped from V and 4 bases from J, the junction kept 6 bases outside the gene matches. This CDR3 contains 12 residues. Per the germline V gene, CDR1 is SQVTM and CDR2 is ANQGSEA. For the CDR3, the DNA is TGCAGCGTACAGGGGAAACGGTACGAGCAGTACTTC. Protein product: CSVQGKRYEQYF.

The table lists this clone with many counts. The V gene is TRBV7-9, the J gene TRBJ1-2; D possibly corresponds to TRBD1 (6 bases). The germline V gene encodes CDR1 SEHNR and CDR2 FQNEAQ (reference sequence). The CDR3 contains 13 residues. V was shortened by 1 base and J by 8 bases, with 11 bases between the two germline ends. Here the CDR3 DNA reads TGTGCCAGCAGCTTAGGCACAGGGAGAGGCTACACCTTC. Its protein product is CASSLGTGRGYTF.

The chain is built from TRBV19 and TRBJ1-5; 8 bases fit TRBD1. V trimming: 5 bases; J trimming: 0 bases; junction bases outside the gene matches: 3. Germline loops: CDR1 LNHDA, CDR2 SQIVND (reference sequence). This CDR3 comprises 15 residues. CDR3 sequence reads: CASSDRGYSNQPQHF. CDR3 coding DNA: TGTGCCAGTAGTGACAGGGGCTATAGCAATCAGCCCCAGCATTTT. The full variable domain, its missing parts supplied by reference TRBV19 and TRBJ1-5, is DGGITQSPKYLFRKEGQNVTLSCEQNLNHDAMYWYRQDPGQGLRLIYYSQIVNDFQKGDIAEGYSVSREKKESFPLTVTSAQKNPTAFYLCASSDRGYSNQPQHFGDGTRLSIL.

This chain joins TRBV7-2 and TRBJ1-2; D is unresolved. This CDR3 region has 14 residues. V was shortened by 1 base and J by 6 bases, with 12 bases between the two germline ends. Germline-derived CDR1 and CDR2 are SGHTA and FQGNSA. The DNA for the CDR3 is TGTGCCAGCAGCTTAGGAAGTAGGGAGGATGGCTACACCTTC. Amino acids: CASSLGSREDGYTF.

The V and J genes are TRBV11-3 and TRBJ2-7; D gene unclear. This CDR3 spans 14 amino acids. The V and J ends lost 4 bases and 5 bases respectively, with 15 bases between them. In germline, CDR1 is SGHNT, CDR2 YENEEA. CDR3 amino acids: CASSSGVTPHEQYF. CDR3 coding DNA: TGTGCCAGCAGCTCAGGCGTAACCCCTCACGAGCAGTACTTC. Complete variable domain (other parts from reference TRBV11-3 and TRBJ2-7): EAGVVQSPRYKIIEKKQPVAFWCNPISGHNTLYWYLQNLGQGPELLIRYENEEAVDDSQLPKDRFSAERLKGVDSTLKIQPAELGDSAVYLCASSSGVTPHEQYFGPGTRLTVT.

This clone appeared a single time. The chain links TRBV10-3 to TRBJ2-3; TRBD2 might be the D (5 bases). This CDR3 has 14 amino acids. The V gene lost 1 base and the J gene lost 4 bases, with 9 bases spanning the gap. Per germline, CDR1 ENHRY and CDR2 SYGVKD. In DNA form, the CDR3 reads TGTGCCATCAGTGAGTTCCGGGATTCAGATACGCAGTATTTT. It translates to CAISEFRDSDTQYF.

The rearrangement links TRBV12-5 to TRBJ1-2; 7 bases match TRBD1. CDR3 length equals 13 residues. J was trimmed by 4 bases and V by 5 bases; bases with no gene match: 4. Per germline, CDR1 LGHNT and CDR2 FRNRAP. The DNA for the CDR3 is TGTGCTAGTGGTATGACAGGGAGCTATGGCTACACCTTC. This codes for CASGMTGSYGYTF.

The count of this clone is one. The genes are TRBV7-2 and TRBJ2-7; no clear D. The germline gives CDR1 SGHTA, CDR2 FQGNSA. There are 15 residues in the CDR3. Trimming stripped 7 bases from V and 0 bases from J, with 16 bases between. CDR3 loop: CASILTPGSSYEQYF. In DNA form, the CDR3 reads TGTGCCAGCATTCTAACGCCCGGTTCCTCCTACGAGCAGTACTTC.

This clone appeared a few times. V and J are TRBV7-9 and TRBJ1-5; 10 bases align to TRBD1. The junction had 7 bases not matched to a gene; V was cut back by 1 base and J by 4 bases. The germline V gene encodes CDR1 SEHNR and CDR2 FQNEAQ (reference sequence). This CDR3 is built from 17 residues. The chain's CDR3 is CASSLVPPGQGNQPQHF. CDR3 DNA sequence: TGTGCCAGCAGCTTAGTTCCCCCGGGACAGGGGAATCAGCCCCAGCATTTT. The full variable domain, rest sourced from reference TRBV7-9 and TRBJ1-5, is DTGVSQNPRHKITKRGQNVTFRCDPISEHNRLYWYRQTLGQGPEFLTYFQNEAQLEKSRLLSDRFSAERPKGSFSTLEIQRTEQGDSAMYLCASSLVPPGQGNQPQHFGDGTRLSIL.

This rearrangement joins TRBV4-2 to TRBJ2-1; D ambiguous. The CDR3 runs 15 residues. The germline V gene encodes CDR1 LGHNA and CDR2 YNFKEQ. Trimming shortened V by 0 bases and J by 5 bases, and 11 bases separated the two germline ends. The DNA for the CDR3 is TGTGCCAGCAGCCAAGAGCGGCCTAGTCACAATGAGCAGTTCTTC. Residues: CASSQERPSHNEQFF.

V usage is TRBV18 and J usage is TRBJ2-7, with D unresolved. CDR3 length equals 14 residues. Looked up from germline, CDR1 is KGHSH and CDR2 is LQKENI. V was pared by 3 bases and J by 1 base, with 10 bases between. CDR3 bases: TGTGCCAGCTCACCTATGGCGGAATCCTACGAGCAGTACTTC. Translating gives CASSPMAESYEQYF.

This clone occurred a few times. The J gene is TRBJ1-6, the V gene TRBV12-5, with D perhaps matching TRBD1 (6 bases). The V end was cut by 3 bases, the J end by 8 bases, with 14 bases between. The CDR3 runs 15 residues. CDR1 is LGHNT, CDR2 FRNRAP, per germline. The CDR3 nucleotides are TGTGCTAGTGGTTTAGGGGGGGCTGGGGATTCACCCCTCCACTTT. Amino acids: CASGLGGAGDSPLHF.

The rearrangement uses TRBV6-5 and TRBJ2-3; 9 bases are shared with TRBD2. The CDR3 is made up of 15 amino acids. The V gene end was trimmed by 2 bases and the J gene end by 3 bases; junction bases not matched to a gene: 3. The germline V gene has CDR1 MNHEY and CDR2 SVGAGI. The CDR3: CASSYEAGGTDTQYF. The CDR3 nucleotides read TGTGCCAGCAGTTACGAGGCGGGAGGGACAGATACGCAGTATTTT.

This rearrangement joins TRBV5-1 to TRBJ2-2; weak D call: TRBD1 (6 bases). The germline CDR1 and CDR2 sequences are SGHRS and YFSETQ. Deletions cut 3 bases from V and 1 base from J, with 7 bases between. This CDR3 comprises 14 residues. CDR3 amino acids: CASSSGQNTGELFF. Written as DNA, the CDR3 is TGCGCCAGCAGCTCGGGACAGAACACCGGGGAGCTGTTTTTT.

The V call is TRBV5-1, the J call TRBJ1-1, with 8 nucleotides matching TRBD1. V was pared by 7 bases and J by 2 bases, with 7 bases of the junction left unmatched. The CDR3 covers 14 residues. Looked up from germline, CDR1 is SGHRS and CDR2 is YFSETQ. CDR3 sequence (DNA): TGCGCCAGCCGCCCAGGGGGCGGTAACACTGAAGCTTTCTTT. Translating it yields CASRPGGGNTEAFF.